The next 30 T cell receptor beta chains were all read from a single sample in a study of T cell responses to AZD1222 COVID-19 vaccine. Profiled with immunoSEQ multiplex PCR; TCRdb holds only in-frame clones, not every one. This table holds 97,000 or so clones, around 87% found once. The specimen comprised peripheral blood, sampled on day 0 of AZD1222 vaccination. Receptor source: an adult in good health.

The chain recombines TRBV5-1 with TRBJ1-4; 8 positions match TRBD1. This CDR3 is built from 15 residues. With V trimmed by 2 bases and J by 7 bases, 7 bases remained unmatched. Germline CDR1 is SGHRS and CDR2 is YFSETQ. The chain's CDR3 is CASSFMTGEGEKLFF. The CDR3 region has the DNA TGCGCCAGCAGCTTCATGACAGGGGAAGGTGAAAAACTGTTTTTT. Filled out from reference TRBV5-1 and TRBJ1-4, the complete variable domain reads KAGVTQTPRYLIKTRGQQVTLSCSPISGHRSVSWYQQTPGQGLQFLFEYFSETQRNKGNFPGRFSGRQFSNSRSEMNVSTLELGDSALYLCASSFMTGEGEKLFFGSGTQLSVL.

The rearrangement joins TRBV6-2 or TRBV6-3 to TRBJ2-2; 10 nucleotides line up with TRBD1. In germline, CDR1 is MNHEY, CDR2 SVGEGT. J lost 9 bases, V lost 5 bases, and 12 bases had no gene match. The CDR3 has 16 residues. The chain's CDR3 is CASSRSGQGPARELFF. For the CDR3, the DNA is TGTGCCAGCAGTCGCTCGGGACAGGGGCCGGCGAGGGAGCTGTTTTTT.

Comments on this clone: Additional DNA sequences in this sample encode the identical CDR3. V gene TRBV19 combines with J gene TRBJ1-5, with a tentative D call TRBD1 (5 bases). The length of the CDR3 is 12 residues. V lost 6 bases, J lost 4 bases, and 7 bases lay in between. The germline V gene has CDR1 LNHDA and CDR2 SQIVND (reference sequence). CDR3 region: CASRDSNQPQHF. The CDR3 region has the DNA TGTGCCAGTAGAGACAGTAATCAGCCCCAGCATTTT.

The chain recombines TRBV3-1 (or the pseudogene TRBV3-2) with TRBJ1-5; no reliable D call. Trimming removed 5 bases at V and 1 base at J, with 12 bases between. This CDR3 comprises 15 residues. Germline CDR1 LGHDT, CDR2 YNNKEL (reference sequence). The CDR3 reads CASSARGLSNQPQHF. In DNA form, the CDR3 reads TGTGCCAGCAGCGCCCGCGGGTTGAGCAATCAGCCCCAGCATTTT.

This sequence joins TRBV9 and TRBJ2-1, with unresolved D. This CDR3 comprises 17 residues. V lost 0 bases to trimming and J lost 0 bases, with 13 bases between them. The germline V gene encodes CDR1 SGDLS and CDR2 YYNGEE. The CDR3 loop reads CASSVGSSRSSYNEQFF. The CDR3 region has the DNA TGTGCCAGCAGCGTAGGTAGTAGCCGGAGCTCCTACAATGAGCAGTTCTTC.

The rearrangement uses TRBV5-1 and TRBJ2-2; D not resolved. Trimming left V 3 bases short and J 2 bases short, with 2 bases between. Looked up from germline, CDR1 is SGHRS and CDR2 is YFSETQ. The CDR3 is 12 amino acids. In DNA form, the CDR3 reads TGCGCCAGCAGCTATAACACCGGGGAGCTGTTTTTT. Translation: CASSYNTGELFF.

This rearrangement joins TRBV30 to TRBJ2-2; D ambiguous. Germline lookup yields CDR1 GTSNPN and CDR2 SVGIG (reference sequence). Trimming took 3 bases from V and 1 from J, leaving 6 bases between them. The CDR3 has 13 residues. CDR3 sequence (DNA): TGTGCCTGGAGGGTGCAGAACACCGGGGAGCTGTTTTTT. It is translated as CAWRVQNTGELFF.

The V gene is TRBV10-3, the J gene TRBJ1-1; no clear D. V dropped 0 bases and J dropped 4 bases, with 9 bases sitting between them. CDR3 length: 14 amino acids. Germline CDR1 reads ENHRY; CDR2 reads SYGVKD. The CDR3 DNA follows: TGTGCCATCAGTGAGTCGCTGGGTGGCACTGAAGCTTTCTTT. This translates into CAISESLGGTEAFF.

The chain recombines TRBV6-2 or TRBV6-3 with TRBJ2-3; the match to TRBD2 covers 11 bases. This CDR3 region has 16 residues. Germline CDR1 is MNHEY and CDR2 is SVGEGT. The junction had 6 bases not matched to a gene; V was cut back by 2 bases and J by 5 bases. The CDR3 here is CASSYRLAGGVDTQYF. The CDR3 bases are TGTGCCAGCAGTTACAGGCTAGCGGGGGGCGTAGATACGCAGTATTTT.

This clone was detected once. The chain joins TRBV6-5 to TRBJ1-5; perhaps TRBD1 as D (6 bases). The CDR3 is 14 residues long. The V gene lost 8 bases and the J gene lost 0 bases, with 11 bases spanning the gap. Looked up from germline, CDR1 is MNHEY and CDR2 is SVGAGI. The CDR3 DNA is TGTGCCAGCGCCACAGGGAATAGCAATCAGCCCCAGCATTTT. It yields the protein CASATGNSNQPQHF.

This rearrangement joins TRBV3-1 (or the pseudogene TRBV3-2) to TRBJ2-3; 7 bases align to TRBD1. The CDR3 loop spans 17 amino acids. V shed 4 bases, J shed 2 bases, and the junction held 12 bases outside the gene matches. Per germline, CDR1 LGHDT and CDR2 YNNKEL (reference sequence). The CDR3: CASSPRDRRIDTDTQYF. CDR3 DNA: TGTGCCAGCAGCCCCCGGGACAGACGTATTGACACAGATACGCAGTATTTT.

V and J are TRBV6-6 and TRBJ1-4, with D perhaps TRBD1 (6 bases). The germline gives CDR1 MNHNY, CDR2 SVGAGI (reference sequence). Trimming shortened V by 4 bases and J by 7 bases, and 16 bases separated the two germline ends. CDR3 size: 15 residues. The CDR3 region has the DNA TGTGCCAGCAGTTCATCCATCCGCAGGGGTGAAAAACTGTTTTTT. This encodes CASSSSIRRGEKLFF.

V is TRBV27 and J is TRBJ2-1; D is undetermined. V lost 2 bases and J 3 bases, leaving 5 bases between the germline ends. CDR1 MNHEY and CDR2 SMNVEV come from the germline V gene (reference sequence). The CDR3 totals 13 residues. The DNA of the CDR3 is TGTGCCAGCAGTTTAGGGTTCTACAATGAGCAGTTCTTC. Translation gives CASSLGFYNEQFF.

Here the CDR3 reads CASKPVAGNTEAFF. The CDR3, as DNA: TGCGCCAGCAAACCCGTGGCGGGTAACACTGAAGCTTTCTTT. The rearrangement uses TRBV5-1 and TRBJ1-1; no clear D. Germline loops: CDR1 SGHRS, CDR2 YFSETQ. The CDR3 covers 14 residues. Trimming stripped 6 bases from V and 2 bases from J, with 14 bases between.

For this clone: The same CDR3 is also encoded by other DNA sequences in this sample. The rearrangement joins TRBV6-5 to TRBJ2-2; D is perhaps TRBD2 (5 bases). Trimming cost V 5 bases and J 5 bases, with 9 bases left between them. Germline CDR1 MNHEY, CDR2 SVGAGI. This CDR3 contains 13 residues. CDR3 nucleotides: TGTGCCAGCAGTCTCGGACTGACCGGGGAGCTGTTTTTT. Its protein is CASSLGLTGELFF.

The gene calls are TRBV5-6 and TRBJ2-7; TRBD1 matches at 9 bases. The V segment lost 2 bases and the J segment 7 bases; nucleotides outside the gene matches: 13. The CDR3 extends over 16 amino acids. Per the germline V gene, CDR1 is SGHDT and CDR2 is YYEEEE. This CDR3 reads CASSFPSGQGVWEQYF. The CDR3 DNA sequence: TGTGCCAGCAGCTTTCCATCGGGACAGGGAGTGTGGGAGCAGTACTTC.

The chain employs TRBV10-3 and TRBJ2-2, with 7 nucleotides matching TRBD1. J was trimmed by 4 bases and V by 10 bases; bases with no gene match: 18. Germline V gene sequence: CDR1 ENHRY, CDR2 SYGVKD. The CDR3 contains 17 residues. Written as DNA, the CDR3 is TGTGCCACCCTAGGCTCTGGGGTGTCAGGGGGCACCGGGGAGCTGTTTTTT. This gives the protein CATLGSGVSGGTGELFF.

The rearrangement joins TRBV2 to TRBJ2-2; 7 nucleotides match TRBD1. Germline values: CDR1 SNHLY, CDR2 FYNNEI. The CDR3 covers 14 residues. With V trimmed by 6 bases and J by 4 bases, 5 bases remained unmatched. The CDR3 sequence: CASSRQGGTGELFF. In nucleotides, the CDR3 is TGTGCCAGCAGCCGACAGGGCGGCACCGGGGAGCTGTTTTTT. The entire variable domain, with the rest obtained from reference TRBV2 and TRBJ2-2, is as follows: EPEVTQTPSHQVTQMGQEVILRCVPISNHLYFYWYRQILGQKVEFLVSFYNNEISEKSEIFDDQFSVERPDGSNFTLKIRSTKLEDSAMYFCASSRQGGTGELFFGEGSRLTVL.

This rearrangement joins TRBV10-3 to TRBJ1-6; D unresolved. V was trimmed by 2 bases and J by 0 bases, leaving 8 bases between them. The CDR3 has 16 amino acids. Germline V gene lookup returns CDR1 ENHRY and CDR2 SYGVKD. This CDR3 is CAISEGESSYNSPLHF. CDR3 DNA sequence: TGTGCCATCAGTGAGGGCGAGAGCTCCTATAATTCACCCCTCCACTTT.

The rearrangement joins TRBV2 to TRBJ2-3; a weak D match, TRBD1 (5 bases). The V gene lost 3 bases and the J gene lost 0 bases, with 10 bases spanning the gap. This CDR3 is 15 amino acids long. Germline V CDR1 and CDR2: SNHLY, FYNNEI. CDR3 in amino acids: CASSEGQVSTDTQYF. DNA of the CDR3: TGTGCCAGCAGTGAGGGGCAGGTTAGCACAGATACGCAGTATTTT. The full variable domain, with the rest looked up from reference TRBV2 and TRBJ2-3, is EPEVTQTPSHQVTQMGQEVILRCVPISNHLYFYWYRQILGQKVEFLVSFYNNEISEKSEIFDDQFSVERPDGSNFTLKIRSTKLEDSAMYFCASSEGQVSTDTQYFGPGTRLTVL.

This chain connects TRBV7-2 to TRBJ1-6, with 7 bases aligning to TRBD1. Germline CDR1 SGHTA, CDR2 FQGNSA. The CDR3 has 19 residues. J gave up 7 bases and V 0 bases, and 15 bases lay outside the gene matches. The CDR3 sequence: CASSLAIGSGGSGNSPLHF. CDR3 bases: TGTGCCAGCAGCTTAGCGATCGGATCAGGGGGATCGGGGAATTCACCCCTCCACTTT. The variable domain in full, completed from reference TRBV7-2 and TRBJ1-6, reads GAGVSQSPSNKVTEKGKDVELRCDPISGHTALYWYRQSLGQGLEFLIYFQGNSAPDKSGLPSDRFSAERTGGSVSTLTIQRTQQEDSAVYLCASSLAIGSGGSGNSPLHFGNGTRLTVT.

The chain uses TRBV2 and TRBJ2-7; D is ambiguous. Germline V CDR1 and CDR2: SNHLY, FYNNEI. This CDR3 is 14 amino acids long. V gave up 2 bases and J gave up 3 bases, with 11 bases separating them. The CDR3 loop reads CASSERQQNYEQYF. In DNA, the CDR3 is TGTGCCAGCAGTGAAAGGCAGCAGAACTACGAGCAGTACTTC.

This clone has a handful of counts. This rearrangement joins TRBV3-1 (or the pseudogene TRBV3-2) to TRBJ2-7, with D perhaps TRBD1 (6 bases). Per the germline V gene, CDR1 is LGHDT and CDR2 is YNNKEL (reference sequence). Trimming cost V 3 bases and J 1 base, with 10 bases left between them. The CDR3 contains 14 residues. CDR3 nucleotides: TGTGCCAGCAGCCATGGGACACCATCCTACGAGCAGTACTTC. This encodes CASSHGTPSYEQYF.

A single count supports this clone. V and J are TRBV28 and TRBJ2-1; D might be TRBD2 (6 bases). Germline values: CDR1 MDHEN, CDR2 SYDVKM. The CDR3 spans 11 residues. V was cut by 7 bases and J by 16 bases, with 17 bases left in between. CDR3 amino acids: CASTRDSSPFF. The CDR3 DNA is TGTGCCAGCACTCGGGACTCAAGCCCCTTCTTC.

This rearrangement joins TRBV7-2 to TRBJ1-5, with D uncertain. The V gene's germline CDR1 is SGHTA and CDR2 FQGNSA. V was clipped by 3 bases and J by 5 bases, with 8 bases between them. This CDR3 has 13 amino acids. The CDR3 nucleotides read TGTGCCAGCAGCTTTAGACCCGATCAGCCCCAGCATTTT. Translation gives CASSFRPDQPQHF. Based on the CDR3 plus reference TRBV7-2 and TRBJ1-5, the full variable domain is GAGVSQSPSNKVTEKGKDVELRCDPISGHTALYWYRQSLGQGLEFLIYFQGNSAPDKSGLPSDRFSAERTGGSVSTLTIQRTQQEDSAVYLCASSFRPDQPQHFGDGTRLSIL.

The count of this clone is one. V is TRBV25-1 and J is TRBJ2-1, with D perhaps TRBD1 (6 bases). V lost 3 bases and J lost 0, with 9 bases in between. This CDR3 has 15 residues. Germline CDR1 reads MGHDK; CDR2 reads SYGVNS. CDR3 protein: CASSDTRGSYNEQFF. Written as DNA, the CDR3 is TGTGCCAGCAGTGACACCAGGGGCTCCTACAATGAGCAGTTCTTC.

This clone was detected only once. This rearrangement joins TRBV7-3 to TRBJ2-1, with TRBD2 identical over 9 bases. Germline V gene data show CDR1 as SGHTA and CDR2 as FQGTGA. This CDR3 region has 14 residues. With V trimmed by 4 bases and J by 8 bases, 6 bases remained unmatched. CDR3 nucleotides: TGTGCCAGCAGCTCCCTAGCGGGAAGACATGAGCAGTTCTTC. Protein: CASSSLAGRHEQFF. The full variable domain, with the rest looked up from reference TRBV7-3 and TRBJ2-1, is GAGVSQTPSNKVTEKGKYVELRCDPISGHTALYWYRQSLGQGPEFLIYFQGTGAADDSGLPNDRFFAVRPEGSVSTLKIQRTERGDSAVYLCASSSLAGRHEQFFGPGTRLTVL.

The chain links TRBV5-1 to TRBJ2-1; 10 bases are a match to TRBD2. Unmatched junction bases numbered 15, after V lost 3 bases and J lost 6 bases. The CDR3 spans 18 residues. Germline V gene data show CDR1 as SGHRS and CDR2 as YFSETQ. Here the CDR3 DNA reads TGCGCCAGCAGCTCAGGGGCCAGCGGGAGGGCCTTAGTCAATGAGCAGTTCTTC. Encoded protein: CASSSGASGRALVNEQFF. Using reference TRBV5-1 and TRBJ2-1 for the parts outside the CDR3, the full variable domain is KAGVTQTPRYLIKTRGQQVTLSCSPISGHRSVSWYQQTPGQGLQFLFEYFSETQRNKGNFPGRFSGRQFSNSRSEMNVSTLELGDSALYLCASSSGASGRALVNEQFFGPGTRLTVL.

This chain links TRBV5-1 with TRBJ1-1; 9 bases are a match to TRBD1. Trimming cost V 4 bases and J 4 bases; bases outside gene matches: 14. Germline-derived CDR1 and CDR2 are SGHRS and YFSETQ. The CDR3 spans 17 residues. In DNA form, the CDR3 reads TGCGCCAGCAGCGAACAGGGGGCGCTGAGGTTTGGCACTGAAGCTTTCTTT. It yields the protein CASSEQGALRFGTEAFF.

This chain connects TRBV7-6 to TRBJ2-7; D may be TRBD2 (6 bases). This CDR3 region has 15 residues. Trimming took 5 bases from V and 6 from J, leaving 20 bases between them. In germline, CDR1 is SGHVS, CDR2 FNYEAQ. CDR3 amino acids: CASSLLAGVVGEQYF. The CDR3 DNA sequence: TGTGCCAGCAGCCTACTAGCCGGTGTCGTCGGCGAGCAGTACTTC.